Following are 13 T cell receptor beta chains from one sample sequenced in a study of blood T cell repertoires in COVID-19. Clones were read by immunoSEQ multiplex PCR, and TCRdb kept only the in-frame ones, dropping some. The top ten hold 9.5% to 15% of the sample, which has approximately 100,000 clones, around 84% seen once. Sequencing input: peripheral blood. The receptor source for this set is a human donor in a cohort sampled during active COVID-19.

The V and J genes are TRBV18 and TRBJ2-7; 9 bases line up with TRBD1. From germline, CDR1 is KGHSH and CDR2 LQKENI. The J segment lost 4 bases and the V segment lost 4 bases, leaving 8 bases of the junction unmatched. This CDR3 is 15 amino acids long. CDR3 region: CASSHPGQGVYEQYF. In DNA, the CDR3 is TGTGCCAGCTCACACCCGGGACAGGGTGTATACGAGCAGTACTTC.

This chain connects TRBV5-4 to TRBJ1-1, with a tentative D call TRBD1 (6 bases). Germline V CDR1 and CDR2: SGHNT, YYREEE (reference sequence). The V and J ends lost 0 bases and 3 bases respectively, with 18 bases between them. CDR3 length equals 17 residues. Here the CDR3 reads CASSLGNRGGVDTEAFF. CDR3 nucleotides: TGTGCCAGCAGCTTGGGCAATAGAGGGGGGGTCGACACTGAAGCTTTCTTT.

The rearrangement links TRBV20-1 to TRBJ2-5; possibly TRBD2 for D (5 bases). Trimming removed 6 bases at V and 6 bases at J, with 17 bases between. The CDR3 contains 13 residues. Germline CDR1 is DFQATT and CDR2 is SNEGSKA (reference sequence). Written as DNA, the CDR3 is TGCAGTGCAAGTCGGGGTCAAGAGAAGACCCAGTACTTC. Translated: CSASRGQEKTQYF.

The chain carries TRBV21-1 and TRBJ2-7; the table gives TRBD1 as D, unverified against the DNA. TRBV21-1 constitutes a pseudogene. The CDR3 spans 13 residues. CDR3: CASSTDRTYEQYF. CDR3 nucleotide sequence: TGTGCCAGCAGCACCGACAGGACCTACGAGCAGTACTTC.

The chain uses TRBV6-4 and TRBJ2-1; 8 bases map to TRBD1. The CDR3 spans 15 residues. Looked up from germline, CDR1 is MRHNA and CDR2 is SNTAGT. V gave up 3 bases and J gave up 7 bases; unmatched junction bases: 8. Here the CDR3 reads CASSEGQGARNEQFF. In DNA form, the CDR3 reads TGTGCCAGCAGTGAAGGGCAGGGGGCGCGGAATGAGCAGTTCTTC.

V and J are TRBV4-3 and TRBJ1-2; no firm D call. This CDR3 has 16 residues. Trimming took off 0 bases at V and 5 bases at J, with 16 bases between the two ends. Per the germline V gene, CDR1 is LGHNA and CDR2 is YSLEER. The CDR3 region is CASSQERSATLYGYTF. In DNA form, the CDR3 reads TGCGCCAGCAGCCAAGAACGTTCAGCGACTCTATATGGCTACACCTTC.

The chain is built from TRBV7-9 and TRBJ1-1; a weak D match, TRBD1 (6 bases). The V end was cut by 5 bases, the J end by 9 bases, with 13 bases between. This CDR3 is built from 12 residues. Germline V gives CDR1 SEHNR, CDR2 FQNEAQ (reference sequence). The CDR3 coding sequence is TGTGCCAGCAGCCCGAGACAGGTCCAAGCTTTCTTT. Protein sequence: CASSPRQVQAFF.

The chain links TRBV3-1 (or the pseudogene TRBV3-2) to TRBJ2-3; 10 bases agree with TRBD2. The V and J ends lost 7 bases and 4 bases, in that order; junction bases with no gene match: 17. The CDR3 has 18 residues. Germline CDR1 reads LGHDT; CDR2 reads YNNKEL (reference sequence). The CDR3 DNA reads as TGTGCCAGCACCGCAAGGGTAGTTAGCGGGGGGAAAGCAGATACGCAGTATTTT. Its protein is CASTARVVSGGKADTQYF.

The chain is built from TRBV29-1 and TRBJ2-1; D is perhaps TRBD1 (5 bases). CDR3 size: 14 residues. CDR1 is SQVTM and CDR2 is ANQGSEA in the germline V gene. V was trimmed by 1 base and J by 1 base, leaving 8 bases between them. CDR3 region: CSVEGGFSYNEQFF. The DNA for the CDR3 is TGCAGCGTTGAAGGGGGCTTTTCCTACAATGAGCAGTTCTTC.

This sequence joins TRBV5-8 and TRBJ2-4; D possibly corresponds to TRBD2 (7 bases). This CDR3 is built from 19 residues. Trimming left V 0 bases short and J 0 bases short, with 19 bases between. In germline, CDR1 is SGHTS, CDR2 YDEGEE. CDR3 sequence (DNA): TGTGCCAGCAGCTTGGGCGGGGGCCGAAACTTACTAGCCAAAAACATTCAGTACTTC. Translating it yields CASSLGGGRNLLAKNIQYF.

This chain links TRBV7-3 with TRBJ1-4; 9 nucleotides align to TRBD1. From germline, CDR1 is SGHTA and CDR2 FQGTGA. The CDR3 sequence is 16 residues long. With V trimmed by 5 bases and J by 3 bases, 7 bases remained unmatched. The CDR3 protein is CASSPTGGTANEKLFF. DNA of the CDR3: TGTGCCAGCAGCCCAACAGGGGGCACGGCTAATGAAAAACTGTTTTTT.

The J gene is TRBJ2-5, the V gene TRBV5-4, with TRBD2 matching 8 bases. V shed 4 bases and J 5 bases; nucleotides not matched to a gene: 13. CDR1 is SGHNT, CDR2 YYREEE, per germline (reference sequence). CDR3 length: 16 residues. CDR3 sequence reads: CASSRGGAGPGETQYF. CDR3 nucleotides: TGTGCCAGCAGCCGGGGGGGAGCGGGGCCTGGGGAGACCCAGTACTTC.

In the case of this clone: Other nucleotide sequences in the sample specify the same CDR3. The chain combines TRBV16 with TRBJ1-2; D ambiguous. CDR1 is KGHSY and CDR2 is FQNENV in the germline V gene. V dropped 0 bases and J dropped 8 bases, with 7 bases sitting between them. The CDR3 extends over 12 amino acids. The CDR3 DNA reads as TGTGCCAGCAGCCAATCGGGCCAAGGCTACACCTTC. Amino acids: CASSQSGQGYTF.